This T cell receptor (beta chain) was found in a study of blood T cells in healthy people across ages. Study in general: About one barcoded beta molecule was captured per two T cells (by template switching). General observations from the study: Investigators viewed diversity estimates from one million T cells as underestimates, the study reported.

Details on this clonotype: Its antigen is unknown.

The donors, healthy Caucasians from Russia, were aged 6 to 90. Samples had at least 7 million PBMCs isolated from them. The ends were cut back, 5 bases at V and 11 bases at J, with 15 bases in the middle. The germline V gene has CDR1 SGHNT and CDR2 YENEEA. The CDR3 is 12 amino acids. The use of a sample-barcoded 5' primer and a J-beta primer mix characterized a second PCR of 7 to 11 cycles. TCRdb re-called the 5' RACE reads with MiXCR, one entry per CDR3 protein. This table has more than 1.4 million distinct CDR3 sequences, 42% appearing once. The receptor's source is a young woman in good health. The sequencing sample was made of blood. The chain has TRBV11-3 and TRBJ2-5, with D maybe TRBD1 (7 bases). The CDR3 here is CASSRGGTEQYF. The CDR3, as DNA: TGTGCCAGCAGCCGAGGGGGGACAGAGCAGTACTTC.